This TCR beta chain is drawn from a study of blood T cell repertoires in COVID-19 (dated by TCRdb to the early 2020s). Notes on the research overall: The collaborator samples originated in the United States, Italy and Spain and spanned the acute and convalescent phases of COVID-19. The material from the prospective study consisted of cDNA or gDNA derived from T cells, B-cell-depleted T cells, or PBMCs. The dataset comprised deeply sampled blood TCRbeta repertoires from subjects exposed to, actively infected with, or recovered from COVID-19. The repertoires were made available in a free public database intended to serve as a resource for research on the immune response to SARS-CoV-2. The samples were drawn from two sources: the first 160 participants of the ongoing ImmuneRACE study, and fewer than 1,500 subjects contributed by 6 global collaborators. The sample metadata nearly always contained a de-identified subject ID, COVID-19 status, age in years and sex. HLA class I and class II types, where available, came from metadata supplied by the sample provider rather than from assay-based typing.

The immunoSEQ Assay, a bias-controlled multiplex PCR, was used to amplify TCRbeta CDR3 regions from genomic DNA. The authors processed their data as follows. The number of nucleated cells in each sample was estimated by amplification of reference gene primers within the assay. To quantify the absolute abundance of each unique TCRbeta CDR3 rearrangement, sequence reads were collapsed and filtered. For each sample, productive Simpson clonality was calculated as the square root of Simpson's diversity index across productive rearrangements. The source is immuneACCESS, and TCRdb retained only in-frame sequences with V and J called. Part of the clones is not carried over; for the studies checked, unresolved V genes explain less than half of this, and the remainder is unexplained. Clone size and V and J calls were adopted from that table, with D and trimming inferred from the DNA. For this sample the table gives 130,000 to 150,000 clones, of which around 83% were detected only once. The top ten constitute less than 3.5% of the sample.

The CDR3, from cysteine to phenylalanine, totals 13 residues. Only the CDR3 DNA is retained, 39 bases long and in frame from the first base. V is cut by 4 bases and J by 8 bases, and the space between the germline ends is 17 bases. For CDR1 and CDR2, the germline V gene lists SQVTM and ANQGSEA. Whole blood was collected in K2EDTA tubes by collaborating institutions according to the institutions' own protocols. For TCRbeta analysis, collaborators shipped samples in one of three forms: frozen whole blood, isolated PBMCs, or DNA extracted from either of those sample types. What the authors observed across the whole study: Clinical and demographic metadata were provided uncurated, with the amount varying by source and participant.

This clone was detected only once. It has no known antigen specificity. Base qualities are not recorded, but no much larger clone differs from it by a single base. The chain is made from TRBV29-1 and TRBJ1-1; TRBD1 could be the D gene, as 6 bases match. The specimen was peripheral blood. The receptor's source is a human donor with acute or convalescent COVID-19. The donor label of this sample is uncertain. This receptor has the CDR3 CSVASRGHSEAFF. In nucleotide form, the sequence is TGCAGCGTTGCTAGCAGGGGCCATTCCGAAGCTTTCTTT.